These T cell receptor beta chains were read from a single sample in a study of T-cell reconstitution after alpha-beta-depleted transplantation in children. TCRdb reanalysed the PCR reads using MiXCR and keeps one entry per CDR3 protein. The sample contains just over 950,000 distinct CDR3 sequences, about 30% of which appear only once. The sequencing used PBMCs, mostly from graft donor cells, collected 360 days after TCRalphabeta/CD19-depleted stem cell transplant. All receptors come from a boy under three years old who had a stem cell transplant for SCID, so the T cells may come from the graft donor. Both conserved end residues are part of each CDR3. D genes are given only for firm matches. Clone size is given for some rows only: seen once, a few or many times, or a class if the clone is expanded.

D gene	V gene	J gene	clone size	CDR3 protein	CDR3 DNA
TRBD1	TRBV24-1	TRBJ1-2	few	CATSEPGQGGGYTF	TGTGCCACCAGTGAGCCCGGACAGGGAGGCGGCTACACCTTC
-	TRBV12-3/TRBV12-4	TRBJ1-4	-	CASSLNLAAGGREDEKLFF	TGTGCCAGCAGTTTAAATCTGGCGGCAGGCGGCCGGGAGGATGAAAAACTGTTTTTT
TRBD1	TRBV20-1	TRBJ2-7	few	CSALEGGLNEQYF	TGCAGTGCTCTTGAAGGGGGCTTGAACGAGCAGTACTTC
-	TRBV10-3	TRBJ2-2	few	CAISESLGPRARTGELFF	TGTGCCATCAGTGAGTCGTTGGGGCCCCGAGCGAGGACCGGGGAGCTGTTTTTT
-	TRBV3-1	TRBJ2-2	-	CASCRPSLTGELFF	TGTGCCAGCTGCAGGCCTAGCCTCACCGGGGAGCTGTTTTTT
-	TRBV12-3/TRBV12-4	TRBJ1-1	few	CASSFGGNLVQNTEAFF	TGTGCCAGCAGTTTCGGCGGGAACCTGGTGCAGAACACTGAAGCTTTCTTT
-	TRBV12-3/TRBV12-4	TRBJ2-1	-	CASTEGAVYNEQFF	TGTGCCAGCACCGAAGGGGCAGTGTACAATGAGCAGTTCTTC
TRBD2	TRBV6-2/TRBV6-3	TRBJ2-3	-	CASRRFGRGGLPGATTSTDTQYF	TGTGCCAGCAGGCGCTTTGGGCGGGGGGGGCTCCCGGGCGCGACTACTAGCACAGATACGCAGTATTTT
TRBD2	TRBV12-3/TRBV12-4	TRBJ2-2	-	CASSFVAGGHTGELFF	TGTGCCAGCAGTTTTGTAGCGGGGGGACACACCGGGGAGCTGTTTTTT
TRBD1	TRBV2	TRBJ1-4	-	CASRTGQGPWNEKLFF	TGTGCCAGCAGGACCGGACAGGGGCCGTGGAATGAAAAACTGTTTTTT
-	TRBV20-1	TRBJ2-2	few	CSARTYQNTGELFF	TGCAGTGCTAGGACCTATCAGAACACCGGGGAGCTGTTTTTT
-	TRBV4-1	TRBJ2-5	-	CASSQTTHRSGETQYF	TGCGCCAGCAGCCAAACGACCCACAGGAGTGGGGAGACCCAGTACTTC
-	TRBV20-1	TRBJ2-1	-	CSAWGYNEQFF	TGCAGTGCTTGGGGGTACAATGAGCAGTTCTTC
-	TRBV4-1	TRBJ2-1	-	CASSQEAAEQFF	TGCGCCAGCAGCCAAGAGGCGGCTGAGCAGTTCTTC
TRBD1	TRBV12-3/TRBV12-4	TRBJ1-2	-	CASSPQGATGYGYTF	TGTGCCAGCAGTCCACAGGGGGCTACGGGCTATGGCTACACCTTC
TRBD1	TRBV5-1	TRBJ2-7	-	CASSLEGQSFYEQYF	TGCGCCAGCAGCTTGGAGGGACAGAGCTTTTACGAGCAGTACTTC
TRBD1	TRBV29-1	TRBJ2-3	-	CSVRPGQRTDTQYF	TGCAGCGTCCGACCGGGACAGCGAACAGATACGCAGTATTTT
-	TRBV10-3	TRBJ2-5	-	CAISESHQGLQETQYF	TGTGCCATCAGTGAGTCCCACCAGGGGCTCCAAGAGACCCAGTACTTC
-	TRBV9	TRBJ1-6	few	CASSSRTKNSPLHF	TGTGCCAGCAGCTCCCGGACGAAAAATTCACCCCTCCACTTT
-	TRBV10-3	TRBJ2-5	-	CAINRFEGETQYF	TGTGCCATCAATCGGTTCGAGGGAGAGACCCAGTACTTC
-	TRBV10-3	TRBJ1-5	-	CAISESTKGQPQHF	TGTGCCATCAGTGAGTCAACAAAGGGTCAGCCCCAGCATTTT
-	TRBV29-1	TRBJ1-1	-	CSTNKNTEAFF	TGCAGCACCAACAAGAACACTGAAGCTTTCTTT
TRBD2	TRBV5-5	TRBJ2-1	-	CASSFGLAGEVYRNEQFF	TGTGCCAGCAGCTTCGGACTAGCGGGGGAAGTCTATCGCAATGAGCAGTTCTTC
-	TRBV2	TRBJ2-2	-	CASSGDETNTGELFF	TGTGCCAGCAGTGGTGACGAAACGAACACCGGGGAGCTGTTTTTT
-	TRBV4-1	TRBJ2-1	-	CASSQGVRGETVSYNEQFF	TGCGCCAGCAGCCAAGGAGTAAGAGGAGAAACAGTCTCCTACAATGAGCAGTTCTTC
-	TRBV20-1	TRBJ2-1	few	CSARGVGAFYNEQFF	TGCAGTGCTAGAGGGGTCGGGGCATTCTACAATGAGCAGTTCTTC
-	TRBV5-1	TRBJ2-6	few	CASSRTTGANVLTF	TGCGCCAGCAGCCGAACAACTGGGGCCAACGTCCTGACTTTC
-	TRBV29-1	TRBJ2-1	few	CSVDTDTVYNEQFF	TGCAGCGTCGATACTGACACAGTCTACAATGAGCAGTTCTTC
TRBD2	TRBV14	TRBJ2-7	-	CASSQTSPGEQYF	TGTGCCAGCAGCCAGACTAGCCCCGGGGAGCAGTACTTC
-	TRBV4-1	TRBJ2-7	few	CASSQVVNYEQYF	TGCGCCAGCAGCCAAGTGGTGAATTACGAGCAGTACTTC
TRBD2	TRBV4-3	TRBJ2-2	few	CASSQPTGTRESGELFF	TGCGCCAGCAGCCAACCTACCGGGACTAGAGAATCCGGGGAGCTGTTTTTT
TRBD2	TRBV20-1	TRBJ2-2	-	CSAQAGGGSGELFF	TGCAGTGCCCAGGCGGGGGGGGGCAGCGGGGAGCTGTTTTTT
TRBD2	TRBV7-3	TRBJ2-5	-	CASSSGLAAKETQYF	TGTGCCAGCAGCTCCGGACTAGCGGCAAAAGAGACCCAGTACTTC
-	TRBV5-1	TRBJ2-1	-	CASSLYLGQFSYNEQFF	TGCGCCAGCAGCTTGTATTTGGGACAATTTTCCTACAATGAGCAGTTCTTC
-	TRBV12-3/TRBV12-4	TRBJ1-1	few	CASSLMGGAGFTEAFF	TGTGCCAGCAGTTTAATGGGGGGCGCAGGGTTCACTGAAGCTTTCTTT
-	TRBV29-1	TRBJ2-7	few	CSAAVGIFYEQYF	TGCAGCGCCGCGGTGGGGATCTTCTACGAGCAGTACTTC
TRBD2	TRBV4-3	TRBJ2-7	-	CASSTGLASYEQYF	TGCGCCAGCAGCACGGGACTAGCCTCCTACGAGCAGTACTTC
TRBD2	TRBV12-3/TRBV12-4	TRBJ2-1	few	CASSSGTSVHEQFF	TGTGCCAGCAGTTCCGGGACTAGTGTCCATGAGCAGTTCTTC
-	TRBV5-6	TRBJ2-7	few	CASRMGTSSYEQYF	TGTGCCAGCCGGATGGGGACTTCTAGCTACGAGCAGTACTTC
TRBD1	TRBV4-1	TRBJ1-5	-	CASSLGQGAGEPQHF	TGCGCCAGCAGCCTAGGACAGGGGGCTGGTGAGCCCCAGCATTTT
TRBD1	TRBV20-1	TRBJ1-2	-	CSARLQGAWGYTF	TGCAGTGCCCGCCTCCAGGGGGCTTGGGGCTACACCTTC